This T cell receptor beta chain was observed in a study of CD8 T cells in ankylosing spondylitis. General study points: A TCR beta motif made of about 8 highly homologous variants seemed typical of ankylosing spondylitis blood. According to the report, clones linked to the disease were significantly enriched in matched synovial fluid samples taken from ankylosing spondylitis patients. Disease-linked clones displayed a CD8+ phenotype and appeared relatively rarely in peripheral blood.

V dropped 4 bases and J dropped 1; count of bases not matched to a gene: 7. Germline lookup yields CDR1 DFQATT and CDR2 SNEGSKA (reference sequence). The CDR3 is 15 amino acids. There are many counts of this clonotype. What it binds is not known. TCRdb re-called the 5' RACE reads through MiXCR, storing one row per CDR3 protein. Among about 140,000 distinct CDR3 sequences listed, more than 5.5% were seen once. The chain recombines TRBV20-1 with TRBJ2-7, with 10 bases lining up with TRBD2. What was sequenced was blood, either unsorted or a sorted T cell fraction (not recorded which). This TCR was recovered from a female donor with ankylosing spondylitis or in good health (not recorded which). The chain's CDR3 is CSAKAGGPTSYEQYF. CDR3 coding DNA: TGCAGTGCTAAAGCGGGGGGGCCGACGTCCTACGAGCAGTACTTC.